What follows describes a single TCR beta chain. The CDR3 runs 14 residues. Trimming removed 4 bases from V and 8 bases from J; junction bases left unmatched: 9. Germline V gene sequence: CDR1 SGHRS, CDR2 YFSETQ. This entry belongs to a study of blood T cell repertoires in COVID-19. Study-level background: Italy, Spain and the United States were the sources of the convalescent and acute COVID-19 samples.

Authors' processing steps: How many nucleated cells were present was estimated from reference gene primer amplification. The data were produced by immunoSEQ multiplex PCR, yet TCRdb's version contains in-frame clones alone and is incomplete. That table furnishes V, J and clone size, whereas the DNA furnished D and trimming. The sample includes 210,000 or so clones, over 80% of them seen just once. Patients at the Seattle site were enrolled during active infection and followed longitudinally. The sequencing input was peripheral blood. This receptor was obtained from a young man with COVID-19, enrolled during active disease. The V gene is TRBV5-1, the J gene TRBJ1-5, with TRBD1 matching over 7 bases. CDR3 nucleotides: TGCGCCAGCAGCATGGGACAGCAAGAAGAGCCCCAGCATTTT. Translated, it gives CASSMGQQEEPQHF. Complete variable domain (other parts from reference TRBV5-1 and TRBJ1-5): KAGVTQTPRYLIKTRGQQVTLSCSPISGHRSVSWYQQTPGQGLQFLFEYFSETQRNKGNFPGRFSGRQFSNSRSEMNVSTLELGDSALYLCASSMGQQEEPQHFGDGTRLSIL.